The clone carrying this T cell receptor beta chain was found a few times. Its antigen is not known. Time point here: sample taken at primary tumor resection. The donors comprised around 76 untreated early-stage non-small cell lung cancer patients. Whole RNA, which was extracted from tumor, nontumor lung tissue or frozen PBMC, was sequenced without any cell sorting. The CDR3 is made up of 14 amino acids. Germline V lookup: CDR1 LGHNA, CDR2 YSLEER. The V end was cut by 1 base, the J end by 2 bases, with 7 bases between. This sample is part of a study of spatial heterogeneity in lung cancer. General study points: There were more appearances of ubiquitous expanded tumor TCRs in blood at resection than at follow-up.

A unique molecular identifier was carried by every single TCR cDNA molecule. TCRdb itself ran the 5' RACE reads through MiXCR, one entry per CDR3 protein. Of about 36,000 distinct CDR3 sequences listed, about 7.7% were seen once; the top ten hold 29%. The sequence derives from a female donor with early-stage non-small cell lung cancer. The chain couples TRBV4-3 to TRBJ2-3, with a tentative D call TRBD2 (5 bases). The specimen was PBMCs, collected at surgery. CDR3 residues: CASSQAGYTDTQYF. CDR3 nucleotides: TGCGCCAGCAGCCAAGCGGGATACACAGATACGCAGTATTTT.